Shown below are 28 T cell receptor beta chains from a single sample sequenced in a study of CD8 T cells in Susac syndrome. An input of about 0.5 to 1 ug of RNA was subjected to reverse transcription using random hexamers. TCRdb reanalysed the immunoSEQ multiplex PCR reads using MiXCR and keeps one entry per CDR3 protein. The table lists 150,000 to 180,000 distinct CDR3 sequences, roughly 96% of them singletons. The sequencing sample was made of CD4+ T cells from PBMCs. Every receptor here comes from a human donor with Susac syndrome.

The V and J genes are TRBV15 and TRBJ1-2, with TRBD1 identical over 7 bases. The CDR3 is made up of 14 amino acids. V lost 4 bases, J lost 6 bases, and 8 bases stayed unmatched. Germline values: CDR1 LNHNV, CDR2 YYDKDF (reference sequence). The DNA of the CDR3 is TGTGCCACCAGCATAAAAAGACAGGGAGATGGCTACACCTTC. It translates to CATSIKRQGDGYTF.

The CDR3, as DNA: TGTGCCAGCAGCGTTGTACCCTACTCTGGAAACACCATATATTTT. Amino acid sequence: CASSVVPYSGNTIYF. The chain recombines TRBV9 with TRBJ1-3; D not resolved. Germline V CDR1 and CDR2: SGDLS, YYNGEE. Trimming pared 2 bases from V and 0 bases from J, leaving 9 bases between. The CDR3 has 15 amino acids.

The gene calls are TRBV29-1 and TRBJ2-2; 14 nucleotides agree with TRBD2. The junction had 9 bases not matched to a gene; V was cut back by 2 bases and J by 1 base. Looked up from germline, CDR1 is SQVTM and CDR2 is ANQGSEA. The CDR3 has 19 residues. CDR3 residues: CSVEKATSGGAGNTGELFF. In DNA, the CDR3 is TGCAGCGTTGAAAAGGCGACTAGCGGGGGGGCCGGGAACACCGGGGAGCTGTTTTTT.

The chain uses TRBV19 and TRBJ2-1, with TRBD2 matching 11 bases. The CDR3 contains 13 residues. V gave up 10 bases and J gave up 10 bases; unmatched junction bases: 9. The germline V gene has CDR1 LNHDA and CDR2 SQIVND (reference sequence). In nucleotides, the CDR3 is TGTGCCACCGTAGCGGGGGGGCTCCGGGAGCAGTTCTTC. It is translated as CATVAGGLREQFF. Supplemented by reference TRBV19 and TRBJ2-1, the full variable domain reads DGGITQSPKYLFRKEGQNVTLSCEQNLNHDAMYWYRQDPGQGLRLIYYSQIVNDFQKGDIAEGYSVSREKKESFPLTVTSAQKNPTAFYLCATVAGGLREQFFGPGTRLTVL.

This clonotype occurred once. V is TRBV4-3 and J is TRBJ2-4; TRBD1 aligns across 7 bases. Germline CDR1 LGHNA, CDR2 YSLEER. The junction had 10 bases not matched to a gene; V was cut back by 4 bases and J by 7 bases. The CDR3 has 15 residues. The DNA for the CDR3 is TGCGCCAGCAGCCTCCACTGGACAGGAGAGAACATTCAGTACTTC. This sequence encodes CASSLHWTGENIQYF.

The V gene is TRBV20-1, the J gene TRBJ2-2, with 11 nucleotides matching TRBD2. The CDR3 consists of 15 residues. Losses at the gene ends were 6 bases for V and 6 bases for J; bases not matched to a gene: 9. In germline, CDR1 is DFQATT, CDR2 SNEGSKA (reference sequence). The CDR3 loop is CSAKSGTSGSGELFF. The CDR3 region has the DNA TGCAGTGCCAAGTCCGGGACTAGCGGATCCGGGGAGCTGTTTTTT.

V and J are TRBV29-1 and TRBJ1-1; no definite D call. Trimming took 8 bases from V and 4 from J, leaving 11 bases between them. Germline V gene lookup returns CDR1 SQVTM and CDR2 ANQGSEA. The CDR3 is 11 amino acids. CDR3 sequence: CSCWQFTEAFF. The CDR3 nucleotides are TGCAGCTGTTGGCAGTTCACTGAAGCTTTCTTT.

This chain uses TRBV25-1 with TRBJ1-2, with D possibly TRBD1 on 5 matching bases. This CDR3 has 13 amino acids. CDR1 is MGHDK, CDR2 SYGVNS, per germline. Trimming shortened V by 7 bases and J by 4 bases, and 13 bases separated the two germline ends. The chain's CDR3 is CASMGTGSYGYTF. CDR3 bases: TGTGCCAGCATGGGAACAGGATCCTATGGCTACACCTTC.

The chain links TRBV20-1 to TRBJ2-5; no reliable D call. This CDR3 contains 12 residues. Per germline, CDR1 DFQATT and CDR2 SNEGSKA (reference sequence). V lost 3 bases to trimming and J lost 5 bases, with 10 bases between them. CDR3 nucleotides: TGCAGTGCTAGGGAGTCTTGGGAGACCCAGTACTTC. Its protein is CSARESWETQYF.

CDR3 DNA sequence: TGTGCCAGCCGGAATGAGGGTGAAAAACTGTTTTTT. Encoded protein: CASRNEGEKLFF. The chain links TRBV6-5 to TRBJ1-4; D gene uncertain. CDR3 length: 12 amino acids. V was shortened by 8 bases and J by 7 bases, with 11 bases between the two germline ends. Germline CDR1 is MNHEY and CDR2 is SVGAGI.

The chain combines TRBV20-1 with TRBJ1-2; tentatively, D is TRBD1 (6 bases). V lost 6 bases and J lost 10, with 15 bases in between. The CDR3 is 11 residues long. The germline gives CDR1 DFQATT, CDR2 SNEGSKA (reference sequence). This CDR3 is CSAELDRTYTF. The CDR3, as DNA: TGCAGTGCCGAACTTGACAGGACCTACACCTTC.

The chain combines TRBV20-1 with TRBJ1-1; weak D call: TRBD1 (5 bases). Looked up from germline, CDR1 is DFQATT and CDR2 is SNEGSKA (reference sequence). This CDR3 has 13 amino acids. V shed 3 bases and J shed 3 bases, with 11 bases lying between them. The DNA of the CDR3 is TGCAGTGCTAGCCAGACCAGGGACACTGAAGCTTTCTTT. Amino acid sequence: CSASQTRDTEAFF.

The genes are TRBV10-3 and TRBJ2-7; unclear D gene. CDR1 and CDR2 (germline): ENHRY, SYGVKD. This CDR3 has 11 amino acids. The V and J ends lost 6 bases and 2 bases respectively, with 5 bases between them. CDR3 protein: CAISEAYEQYF. The CDR3 nucleotides read TGTGCCATCAGCGAGGCCTACGAGCAGTACTTC.

V usage is TRBV15 and J usage is TRBJ2-3; D is unclear. The germline V gene has CDR1 LNHNV and CDR2 YYDKDF (reference sequence). Trimming took 10 bases from V and 2 from J, leaving 13 bases between them. CDR3 length: 13 residues. The DNA for the CDR3 is TGTGCCATCGGACCCCCCAACACAGATACGCAGTATTTT. It yields the protein CAIGPPNTDTQYF.

This chain joins TRBV9 and TRBJ2-7; 9 bases fit TRBD2. The CDR3 has 16 amino acids. The V segment lost 0 bases and the J segment 7 bases; nucleotides outside the gene matches: 11. Germline loops: CDR1 SGDLS, CDR2 YYNGEE. The CDR3 protein is CASSVEPGLATGEQYF. CDR3 nucleotide sequence: TGTGCCAGCAGCGTAGAGCCGGGACTAGCTACGGGAGAGCAGTACTTC.

The chain's CDR3 is CASSLQSPIGGATSTDTQYF. The CDR3 DNA follows: TGTGCCAGCAGCCTCCAGAGCCCCATAGGGGGGGCCACTAGCACAGATACGCAGTATTTT. V and J are TRBV4-2 and TRBJ2-3; possibly TRBD2 for D (7 bases). The CDR3 totals 20 residues. Germline V CDR1 and CDR2: LGHNA, YNFKEQ. Trimming took off 4 bases at V and 0 bases at J, with 26 bases between the two ends.

The chain links TRBV12-3 or TRBV12-4 to TRBJ1-5; weak D call: TRBD1 (5 bases). Trimming took off 4 bases at V and 8 bases at J, with 21 bases between the two ends. This CDR3 region has 16 residues. CDR3 region: CASSSLGSGLGKPQHF. The CDR3 DNA sequence: TGTGCCAGCAGTTCACTAGGCTCAGGGTTAGGTAAGCCCCAGCATTTT.

The J gene is TRBJ1-1, the V gene TRBV4-1, with D unresolved. The CDR3 runs to 15 residues. Trimming removed 3 bases at V and 2 bases at J, with 13 bases between. Germline CDR1 and CDR2: MGHRA and YSYEKL. This chain's CDR3 is CASSHVGKINTEAFF. The CDR3 DNA reads TGCGCCAGCAGCCATGTGGGGAAGATTAACACTGAAGCTTTCTTT.

The rearrangement links TRBV6-2 or TRBV6-3 to TRBJ2-6, with 7 bases matching TRBD1. Germline CDR1 is MNHEY and CDR2 is SVGEGT. J gave up 1 base and V 10 bases, and 7 bases lay outside the gene matches. The length of the CDR3 is 15 residues. The CDR3 DNA sequence: TGTGCCACGGACAGGCGGCAATCTGGGGCCAACGTCCTGACTTTC. It translates to CATDRRQSGANVLTF.

The genes are TRBV27 and TRBJ2-5; 8 nucleotides match TRBD1. J lost 3 bases, V lost 5 bases, and 8 bases had no gene match. Germline V gene data show CDR1 as MNHEY and CDR2 as SMNVEV (reference sequence). This CDR3 contains 15 residues. The CDR3 loop reads CASSLGDRRKETQYF. The CDR3 DNA reads TGTGCCAGCAGTCTCGGGGACAGGAGGAAAGAGACCCAGTACTTC.

The CDR3 DNA sequence: TGCAGTGCTAGCTGGGAAGGCAATCAGCCCCAGCATTTT. Translating it yields CSASWEGNQPQHF. This chain joins TRBV20-1 and TRBJ1-5; D gene unclear. CDR1 DFQATT and CDR2 SNEGSKA come from the germline V gene (reference sequence). Deletions cut 3 bases from V and 2 bases from J, with 8 bases between. The CDR3 has 13 amino acids.

The chain uses TRBV29-1 and TRBJ1-1; tentatively, D is TRBD1 (6 bases). The germline CDR1 and CDR2 sequences are SQVTM and ANQGSEA. The CDR3 is 14 residues long. Trimming shortened V by 1 base and J by 3 bases, and 12 bases separated the two germline ends. As DNA, the CDR3 is TGCAGCGTTGAAGCTCAGGGGCCTGACACTGAAGCTTTCTTT. Protein product: CSVEAQGPDTEAFF.

The chain links TRBV19 to TRBJ2-5; TRBD1 aligns across 8 bases. The CDR3 is 12 residues long. The germline V gene encodes CDR1 LNHDA and CDR2 SQIVND (reference sequence). The V and J ends lost 5 bases and 7 bases, in that order; junction bases with no gene match: 3. Here the CDR3 DNA reads TGTGCCAGTAGTGGACAGGGAAGGACCCAGTACTTC. Translation gives CASSGQGRTQYF.

The chain combines TRBV7-2 with TRBJ2-7, with a possible D match to TRBD1 (6 bases). Germline V lookup: CDR1 SGHTA, CDR2 FQGNSA. The CDR3 length is 14 residues. Trimming stripped 7 bases from V and 5 bases from J, with 18 bases between. CDR3 in amino acids: CASTYQGSVNEQYF. CDR3 bases: TGTGCCAGCACGTACCAGGGGTCTGTTAACGAGCAGTACTTC.

The rearrangement joins TRBV5-4 to TRBJ1-1; no clear D gene. The length of the CDR3 is 14 residues. V was shortened by 3 bases and J by 1 base, with 10 bases between the two germline ends. Germline V gene data show CDR1 as SGHNT and CDR2 as YYREEE (reference sequence). CDR3 sequence: CASSYVERNTEAFF. Here the CDR3 DNA reads TGTGCCAGCAGCTACGTGGAAAGGAACACTGAAGCTTTCTTT.

A few counts support this clonotype. The chain employs TRBV12-3 or TRBV12-4 and TRBJ1-2; 7 positions agree with TRBD1. This CDR3 is 13 amino acids long. V was pared by 5 bases and J by 4 bases, with 4 bases of the junction left unmatched. DNA of the CDR3: TGTGCCAGCAGTCCCCGACAGGGCTATGGCTACACCTTC. It yields the protein CASSPRQGYGYTF.

The chain links TRBV27 to TRBJ1-5; D might be TRBD1 (5 bases). The CDR3 is made up of 15 amino acids. CDR1 is MNHEY, CDR2 SMNVEV, per germline (reference sequence). The V and J ends lost 6 bases and 7 bases respectively, with 19 bases between them. CDR3 DNA sequence: TGTGCCAGCAGGAGCCAATGGGACGAAGGACAGCCCCAGCATTTT. It encodes CASRSQWDEGQPQHF.

This sequence joins TRBV9 and TRBJ2-5, with 8 bases identical to TRBD2. Germline CDR1 is SGDLS and CDR2 is YYNGEE. J gave up 7 bases and V 5 bases, and 10 bases lay outside the gene matches. The CDR3 is 14 amino acids. In nucleotides, the CDR3 is TGTGCCAGCAGTGAGGGAGCGGGGGAGGGGACCCAGTACTTC. It codes for CASSEGAGEGTQYF.